Below are 28 T cell receptor beta chains sequenced from a single sample in a study of T cell responses to AZD1222 COVID-19 vaccine (dated by TCRdb to about 2021). In light of the paper, this sample's time point label describes: baseline before first vaccination. The treatment or condition label on this specimen signifies: meningococcal conjugate vaccine given as trial control. The library was generated by the immunoSEQ multiplex PCR assay. As stored in TCRdb, this immuneACCESS dataset retains in-frame rearrangements with V and J assigned. A fraction of the clones does not appear; measured against another copy, unresolved V genes explain less than half of the discrepancy, and the remainder lacks a known reason. This sample is represented by roughly 80,000 clones; 88% of them were singletons. Together, the top ten hold approximately 5.4% of the sample. The input for sequencing was peripheral blood, taken on day 0 of MenACWY control vaccination. These receptors were taken from an adult in good health.

The rearrangement links TRBV5-1 to TRBJ2-4, with D unclear. The germline gives CDR1 SGHRS, CDR2 YFSETQ. This CDR3 has 11 residues. Deletions cut 3 bases from V and 6 bases from J, with 4 bases between. CDR3 in amino acids: CASSSANIQYF. CDR3 coding DNA: TGCGCCAGCAGCTCCGCAAACATTCAGTACTTC. Full variable domain (rest looked up from reference TRBV5-1 and TRBJ2-4): KAGVTQTPRYLIKTRGQQVTLSCSPISGHRSVSWYQQTPGQGLQFLFEYFSETQRNKGNFPGRFSGRQFSNSRSEMNVSTLELGDSALYLCASSSANIQYFGAGTRLSVL.

Points on this clone: Compared with germline, one end of the junction differs, possibly owing to a read error. The CDR3 protein is CASRRTGGKQPQHF. The DNA for the CDR3 is TGTGCCAGCAGAAGGACAGGGGGCAAACAGCCCCAGCATTTT. V is TRBV7-4 and J is TRBJ1-5; 11 nucleotides align to TRBD1. Per the germline V gene, CDR1 is SGHVT and CDR2 is SQSDAQ. The CDR3 runs to 14 residues.

The V gene is TRBV30, the J gene TRBJ1-5; D gene ambiguous. Between the trimmed V and J ends, which lost 2 bases and 9 bases, there was a span of 8 bases. CDR1 is GTSNPN and CDR2 is SVGIG in the germline V gene (reference sequence). The length of the CDR3 is 11 residues. The CDR3, as DNA: TGTGCCTGGAGTCTAAATGGGCCCCAGCATTTT. It specifies CAWSLNGPQHF.

The J gene is TRBJ2-1, the V gene TRBV5-4; 11 bases match TRBD1. The CDR3 length is 15 residues. The germline V gene has CDR1 SGHNT and CDR2 YYREEE (reference sequence). Trimming removed 2 bases from V and 9 bases from J; junction bases left unmatched: 7. DNA of the CDR3: TGTGCCAGCAGCTTTACTGGACAGGGGGCCGGTGAGCAGTTCTTC. Encoded protein: CASSFTGQGAGEQFF.

This clone was counted once. This chain connects TRBV6-5 to TRBJ1-1; D gene ambiguous. Trimming took 4 bases from V and 6 from J, leaving 12 bases between them. This CDR3 has 13 residues. Per germline, CDR1 MNHEY and CDR2 SVGAGI. Here the CDR3 reads CASSSGSRAEAFF. The CDR3 coding sequence is TGTGCCAGCAGTTCCGGTTCCCGAGCTGAAGCTTTCTTT.

The genes are TRBV7-2 and TRBJ1-2, with TRBD1 identical over 7 bases. In germline, CDR1 is SGHTA, CDR2 FQGNSA. This CDR3 contains 15 residues. V shed 0 bases and J 4 bases; nucleotides not matched to a gene: 5. The CDR3, as DNA: TGTGCCAGCAGCTTAGCCCAGGGGGGGGGCTATGGCTACACCTTC. Translation: CASSLAQGGGYGYTF. Supplemented by reference TRBV7-2 and TRBJ1-2, the full variable domain reads GAGVSQSPSNKVTEKGKDVELRCDPISGHTALYWYRQSLGQGLEFLIYFQGNSAPDKSGLPSDRFSAERTGGSVSTLTIQRTQQEDSAVYLCASSLAQGGGYGYTFGSGTRLTVV.

The gene calls are TRBV19 and TRBJ1-4, with TRBD1 identical over 8 bases. CDR1 and CDR2 from the germline V gene are LNHDA and SQIVND (reference sequence). There are 16 residues in the CDR3. The V gene end was trimmed by 6 bases and the J gene end by 6 bases; junction bases not matched to a gene: 12. DNA for the CDR3: TGTGCCAGTAGCCAGGGGACAGGTCGGGAGGATGAAAAACTGTTTTTT. It codes for CASSQGTGREDEKLFF.

This chain joins TRBV19 and TRBJ1-2; the match to TRBD1 covers 10 bases. Per germline, CDR1 LNHDA and CDR2 SQIVND (reference sequence). The CDR3 contains 15 residues. With 3 bases clipped from V and 2 bases from J, the junction kept 3 bases outside the gene matches. CDR3 protein: CASSIRDRGNYGYTF. CDR3 DNA sequence: TGTGCCAGTAGTATCCGGGACAGGGGAAACTATGGCTACACCTTC.

V is TRBV4-1 and J is TRBJ2-1; 11 nucleotides align to TRBD2. V shed 5 bases, J shed 7 bases, and the junction held 7 bases outside the gene matches. The CDR3 runs to 15 residues. CDR1 MGHRA and CDR2 YSYEKL come from the germline V gene. This CDR3 is CASSLTSGEWNEQFF. The CDR3 coding sequence is TGCGCCAGCAGCTTGACTAGCGGGGAGTGGAATGAGCAGTTCTTC.

The rearrangement joins TRBV4-3 to TRBJ1-3, with D possibly TRBD1 on 6 matching bases. Trimming stripped 6 bases from V and 4 bases from J, with 13 bases between. The germline V gene encodes CDR1 LGHNA and CDR2 YSLEER. The CDR3 consists of 14 residues. CDR3: CASRQTGPGNTIYF. As DNA, the CDR3 is TGCGCCAGCAGGCAAACAGGGCCCGGAAACACCATATATTTT.

This chain links TRBV6-6 with TRBJ1-5; tentative D call: TRBD1 (5 bases). The V end was cut by 5 bases, the J end by 11 bases, with 19 bases between. Germline lookup yields CDR1 MNHNY and CDR2 SVGAGI (reference sequence). The CDR3 has 14 residues. The CDR3 DNA sequence: TGTGCCAGCAGTATCGGGACGGGAGATCGAGCCCAGCATTTT. Protein sequence: CASSIGTGDRAQHF.

The genes are TRBV11-3 and TRBJ2-1; TRBD1 or TRBD2 may be the D gene (6 bases each). Germline assignment: CDR1 SGHNT and CDR2 YENEEA. Trimming left V 5 bases short and J 9 bases short, with 11 bases between. This CDR3 is 12 amino acids long. This CDR3 reads CASSPEGGEQFF. CDR3 nucleotide sequence: TGTGCCAGCAGCCCTGAGGGGGGTGAGCAGTTCTTC.

The rearrangement joins TRBV6-5 to TRBJ2-5; 8 nucleotides match TRBD2. This CDR3 region has 13 residues. The V gene's germline CDR1 is MNHEY and CDR2 SVGAGI. The CDR3 bases are TGTGCGAGCTCCCGGGGGGGCTGGGAGACCCAGTACTTC. Its protein product is CASSRGGWETQYF.

The V call is TRBV29-1, the J call TRBJ2-7, with 7 bases aligning to TRBD1. With V trimmed by 6 bases and J by 2 bases, 7 bases remained unmatched. Germline V gene data show CDR1 as SQVTM and CDR2 as ANQGSEA. The CDR3 runs to 13 residues. DNA for the CDR3: TGCAGCGTACGACAGGGATCAGCCTACGAGCAGTACTTC. Its protein is CSVRQGSAYEQYF.

V usage is TRBV19 and J usage is TRBJ1-3; no reliable D call. This CDR3 contains 12 residues. Between the trimmed V and J ends, which lost 8 bases and 4 bases, there was a span of 9 bases. Germline lookup yields CDR1 LNHDA and CDR2 SQIVND (reference sequence). DNA for the CDR3: TGTGCCAGTGGAGCGGGAGGAAACACCATATATTTT. Its protein product is CASGAGGNTIYF. The variable domain in full, completed from reference TRBV19 and TRBJ1-3, reads DGGITQSPKYLFRKEGQNVTLSCEQNLNHDAMYWYRQDPGQGLRLIYYSQIVNDFQKGDIAEGYSVSREKKESFPLTVTSAQKNPTAFYLCASGAGGNTIYFGEGSWLTVV.

The rearrangement uses TRBV6-2 or TRBV6-3 and TRBJ1-1; 7 nucleotides line up with TRBD1. CDR3 size: 18 residues. The germline CDR1 and CDR2 sequences are MNHEY and SVGEGT. V was pared by 4 bases and J by 4 bases, with 18 bases of the junction left unmatched. The CDR3 region has the DNA TGTGCCAGCAGTTTCCTCCGGGACAGAGGGTGGTCCAGCACTGAAGCTTTCTTT. Protein sequence: CASSFLRDRGWSSTEAFF.

The CDR3 DNA is TGTGCCATCAGTGTTGGGGCAGGGGAGTTCTTC. Protein: CAISVGAGEFF. The rearrangement uses TRBV10-3 and TRBJ2-1; D perhaps matches TRBD1 (6 bases). The germline CDR1 and CDR2 sequences are ENHRY and SYGVKD. V gave up 4 bases and J gave up 14 bases, with 12 bases separating them. The length of the CDR3 is 11 residues.

J is TRBJ2-2 and V is TRBV4-3; no definite D call. The ends were cut back, 4 bases at V and 5 bases at J, with 11 bases in the middle. This CDR3 region has 14 residues. Germline CDR1 reads LGHNA; CDR2 reads YSLEER. The CDR3 nucleotides are TGCGCCAGCAGCCCAGGACCCGGGACCGGGGAGCTGTTTTTT. The encoded protein is CASSPGPGTGELFF.

The rearrangement links TRBV10-1 to TRBJ1-5; D is unclear. V was clipped by 10 bases and J by 0 bases, with 19 bases between them. The CDR3 consists of 16 residues. The V gene's germline CDR1 is WNHNN and CDR2 SYGVQD (reference sequence). Here the CDR3 reads CAILDADRASNQPQHF. CDR3 bases: TGCGCCATCCTCGATGCGGACCGAGCTAGCAATCAGCCCCAGCATTTT.

The V call is TRBV24-1, the J call TRBJ1-1, with D possibly matching TRBD1 (6 bases). Germline CDR1 KGHDR, CDR2 SFDVKD. V was trimmed by 9 bases and J by 1 base, leaving 11 bases between them. The CDR3 runs to 13 residues. CDR3 sequence reads: CATRRGRNTEAFF. CDR3 DNA: TGTGCCACCCGGCGGGGGCGGAACACTGAAGCTTTCTTT.

V and J are TRBV10-2 and TRBJ2-7; 9 positions match TRBD1. The germline gives CDR1 WSHSY, CDR2 SAAADI. J was trimmed by 1 base and V by 8 bases; bases with no gene match: 3. The CDR3 has 13 amino acids. The DNA of the CDR3 is TGCGCCAGCCGGGGACAGGGTTCCTACGAGCAGTACTTC. Amino acids: CASRGQGSYEQYF.

The chain has TRBV4-1 and TRBJ2-1; a possible D gene is TRBD2 (5 bases). There are 13 residues in the CDR3. The V end lost 1 base, the J end lost 10 bases, and 11 bases lay between the germline ends. The V gene's germline CDR1 is MGHRA and CDR2 YSYEKL. The CDR3 spells CASSQARGGEQFF. The CDR3 DNA is TGCGCCAGCAGCCAAGCCCGGGGTGGGGAGCAGTTCTTC.

This chain links TRBV7-9 with TRBJ2-2, with D possibly being TRBD1 or TRBD2 (5 bases each). Between the trimmed V and J ends, which lost 1 base and 2 bases, there was a span of 14 bases. Germline CDR1 SEHNR, CDR2 FQNEAQ (reference sequence). The CDR3 runs to 17 residues. CDR3: CASSLVRGSTNTGELFF. The CDR3 bases are TGTGCCAGCAGCTTAGTGAGGGGCTCCACTAACACCGGGGAGCTGTTTTTT.

The chain links TRBV12-3 or TRBV12-4 to TRBJ1-2; D is ambiguous. V was clipped by 5 bases and J by 8 bases, with 12 bases between them. The CDR3 extends over 12 amino acids. The CDR3 nucleotides read TGTGCCAGCAGTAACGAAATTTGGGGCTACACCTTC. Translating gives CASSNEIWGYTF.

The CDR3 is CASSVSGESSYNEQFF. CDR3 coding DNA: TGTGCCAGCAGCGTAAGCGGGGAGAGCTCCTACAATGAGCAGTTCTTC. This chain connects TRBV9 to TRBJ2-1; 7 bases are shared with TRBD2. V shed 1 base, J shed 0 bases, and the junction held 4 bases outside the gene matches. This CDR3 is 16 amino acids long. CDR1 is SGDLS, CDR2 YYNGEE, per germline. The full variable domain, completed using reference TRBV9 and TRBJ2-1, is DSGVTQTPKHLITATGQRVTLRCSPRSGDLSVYWYQQSLDQGLQFLIQYYNGEERAKGNILERFSAQQFPDLHSELNLSSLELGDSALYFCASSVSGESSYNEQFFGPGTRLTVL.

There are a few counts of this clone. V and J are TRBV30 and TRBJ2-7; D is undetermined. Germline V CDR1 and CDR2: GTSNPN, SVGIG (reference sequence). Trimming removed 4 bases from V and 3 bases from J, with 19 bases in between. There are 15 residues in the CDR3. The CDR3 sequence: CAWKRPDGDRYEQYF. CDR3 in DNA: TGTGCCTGGAAAAGACCGGACGGAGACCGCTACGAGCAGTACTTC.

The chain recombines TRBV19 with TRBJ1-4; D uncertain. Germline V gives CDR1 LNHDA, CDR2 SQIVND (reference sequence). The CDR3 has 14 amino acids. V shed 7 bases and J shed 3 bases, with 12 bases lying between them. The CDR3 nucleotides are TGTGCCAGTACGTCACTTCAACCTAATGAAAAACTGTTTTTT. Protein sequence: CASTSLQPNEKLFF.

The chain links TRBV2 to TRBJ1-6; tentatively, D is TRBD1 (6 bases). The CDR3 covers 14 residues. The V gene lost 4 bases and the J gene lost 7 bases, with 11 bases spanning the gap. The V gene's germline CDR1 is SNHLY and CDR2 FYNNEI. The CDR3 nucleotides are TGTGCCAGCAGTGCGGACAGATCCAATTCACCCCTCCACTTT. Translation: CASSADRSNSPLHF.